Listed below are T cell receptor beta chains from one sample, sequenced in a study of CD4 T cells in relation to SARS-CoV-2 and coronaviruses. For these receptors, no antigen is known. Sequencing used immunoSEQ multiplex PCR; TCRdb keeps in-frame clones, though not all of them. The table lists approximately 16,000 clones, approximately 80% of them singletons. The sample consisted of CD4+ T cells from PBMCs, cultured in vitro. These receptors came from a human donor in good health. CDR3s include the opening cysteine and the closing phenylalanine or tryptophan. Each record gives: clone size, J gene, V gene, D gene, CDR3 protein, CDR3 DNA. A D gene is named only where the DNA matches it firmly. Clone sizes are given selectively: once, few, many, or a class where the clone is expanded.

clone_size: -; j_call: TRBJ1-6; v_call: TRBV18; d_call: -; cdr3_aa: CASSPGGTRDSPLHF; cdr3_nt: TGTGCCAGCTCACCAGGGGGGACGAGGGATTCACCCCTCCACTTT
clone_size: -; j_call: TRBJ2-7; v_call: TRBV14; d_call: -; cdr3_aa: CASSQNDVTYEQYF; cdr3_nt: TGTGCCAGCAGCCAAAATGACGTAACCTACGAGCAGTACTTC
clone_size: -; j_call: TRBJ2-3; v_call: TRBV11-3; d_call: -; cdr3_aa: CASSPSTYTDTQYF; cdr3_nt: TGTGCCAGCAGCCCCAGCACGTACACAGATACGCAGTATTTT
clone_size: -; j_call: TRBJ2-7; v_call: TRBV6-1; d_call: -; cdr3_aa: CASSELGAGFHEQYF; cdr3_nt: TGTGCCAGCAGTGAATTAGGGGCGGGATTCCACGAGCAGTACTTC
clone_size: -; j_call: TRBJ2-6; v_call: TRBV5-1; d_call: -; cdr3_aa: CASSLRVSGANVLTF; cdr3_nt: TGCGCCAGCAGCTTGAGAGTCTCTGGGGCCAACGTCCTGACTTTC
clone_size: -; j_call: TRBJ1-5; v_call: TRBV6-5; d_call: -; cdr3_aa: CASSSRGAAGQPQHF; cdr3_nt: TGTGCCAGCAGCTCCCGGGGGGCGGCGGGGCAGCCCCAGCATTTT
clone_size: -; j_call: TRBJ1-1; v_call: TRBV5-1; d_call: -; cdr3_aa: CASSSGQNTEAFF; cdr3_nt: TGCGCCAGCAGCTCAGGACAGAACACTGAAGCTTTCTTT
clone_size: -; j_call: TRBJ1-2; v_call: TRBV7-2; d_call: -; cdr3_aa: CASSLGTHYGYTF; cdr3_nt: TGTGCCAGCAGCTTAGGGACACACTATGGCTACACCTTC
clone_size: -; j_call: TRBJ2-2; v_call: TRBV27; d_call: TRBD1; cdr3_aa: CASSSGTGSTGELFF; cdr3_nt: TGTGCCAGCAGCTCCGGGACAGGGAGCACCGGGGAGCTGTTTTTT
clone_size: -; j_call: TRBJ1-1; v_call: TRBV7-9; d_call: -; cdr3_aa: CASSRADLITNTEAFF; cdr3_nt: TGTGCCAGCAGCCGGGCGGATCTGATCACGAACACTGAAGCTTTCTTT
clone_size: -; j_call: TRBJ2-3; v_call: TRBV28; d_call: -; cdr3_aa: CASSPGLTYTDTQYF; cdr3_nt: TGTGCCAGCAGCCCTGGACTGACTTACACAGATACGCAGTATTTT
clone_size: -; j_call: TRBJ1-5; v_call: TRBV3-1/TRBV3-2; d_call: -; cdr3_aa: CASSQTGLAQPQHF; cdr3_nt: TGTGCCAGCAGCCAAACAGGGTTAGCTCAGCCCCAGCATTTT
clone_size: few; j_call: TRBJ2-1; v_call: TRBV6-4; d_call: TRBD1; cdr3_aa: CASSQKDRGNEQFF; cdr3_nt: TGTGCCAGCAGTCAGAAGGACAGGGGGAATGAGCAGTTCTTC
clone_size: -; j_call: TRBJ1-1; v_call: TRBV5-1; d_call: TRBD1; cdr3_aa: CASSSGQGNTEAFF; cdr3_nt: TGCGCCAGCAGCTCGGGACAGGGCAACACTGAAGCTTTCTTT
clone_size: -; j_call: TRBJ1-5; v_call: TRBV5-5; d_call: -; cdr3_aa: CASSLGSAGVGQPQHF; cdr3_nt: TGTGCCAGCAGCTTGGGGTCTGCAGGGGTGGGTCAGCCCCAGCATTTT
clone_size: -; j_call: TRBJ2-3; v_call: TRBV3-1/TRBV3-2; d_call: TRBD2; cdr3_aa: CATAGGPQYF; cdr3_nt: TGTGCCACGGCGGGAGGGCCGCAGTATTTT